The 32 T cell receptor beta chains presented below share a single source sample, sequenced in a study of shared clonotypes between healthy human individuals. The method was immunoSEQ multiplex PCR; TCRdb's version includes in-frame clones alone and lacks a portion of them. The sample lists about 2.3 million clones; roughly 92% were seen once. Sequenced material: naive CD4+ T cells from PBMCs. Indicated subset: CD45RA+ positively selected. All receptors come from a man in his late teens or twenties in good health. Some clones in this sample may be carry-over from other donors' samples.

V is TRBV27 and J is TRBJ1-2, with 9 bases fitting TRBD1. Germline CDR1 and CDR2: MNHEY and SMNVEV (reference sequence). This CDR3 comprises 15 residues. The junction had 11 bases not matched to a gene; V was cut back by 5 bases and J by 7 bases. DNA for the CDR3: TGTGCCAGCAGTCCCCCGACAGGGGGGTTCGGTGGCTACACCTTC. As protein: CASSPPTGGFGGYTF.

The chain combines TRBV7-6 with TRBJ2-7, with a weak D call TRBD2 (5 bases). The CDR3 runs to 16 residues. Germline loops: CDR1 SGHVS, CDR2 FNYEAQ. V dropped 5 bases and J dropped 2 bases, with 19 bases sitting between them. The CDR3: CASSPGGGVGAYEQYF. The CDR3 DNA is TGTGCCAGCAGCCCCGGAGGTGGGGTGGGCGCCTACGAGCAGTACTTC.

Of note for this clone: Other DNA sequences of this sample code for an identical CDR3. The chain couples TRBV5-1 to TRBJ2-7, with 9 bases aligning to TRBD1. With V trimmed by 4 bases and J by 4 bases, 6 bases remained unmatched. The CDR3 is 14 residues long. Germline V gives CDR1 SGHRS, CDR2 YFSETQ. The DNA for the CDR3 is TGCGCCAGCAGCCCGGGACAGGGTGAGTACGAGCAGTACTTC. Residues: CASSPGQGEYEQYF.

The J gene is TRBJ1-1, the V gene TRBV4-1; the D is unclear. Germline CDR1 reads MGHRA; CDR2 reads YSYEKL. Trimming cost V 1 base and J 1 base, with 10 bases left between them. The CDR3 sequence is 15 residues long. The CDR3 DNA sequence: TGCGCCAGCAGCCAAGGGGCTCACTGGAACACTGAAGCTTTCTTT. It is translated as CASSQGAHWNTEAFF.

The rearrangement links TRBV5-1 to TRBJ2-3; no clear D. V lost 0 bases to trimming and J lost 5 bases, with 10 bases between them. There are 14 residues in the CDR3. Germline values: CDR1 SGHRS, CDR2 YFSETQ. CDR3 bases: TGCGCCAGCAGCTTGGCCCAGGAGCGAGATACGCAGTATTTT. Its translation is CASSLAQERDTQYF.

This sequence joins TRBV19 and TRBJ2-3, with 8 bases that match TRBD2. The junction had 10 bases not matched to a gene; V was cut back by 1 base and J by 4 bases. The CDR3 loop spans 17 amino acids. Germline CDR1 LNHDA, CDR2 SQIVND (reference sequence). The CDR3, as DNA: TGTGCCAGTAGTATAGGCTTGCGGGAGGTAGTGTCAGATACGCAGTATTTT. Amino acids: CASSIGLREVVSDTQYF.

The chain has TRBV7-2 and TRBJ2-7, with D perhaps TRBD1 or TRBD2 (5 bases each). Deletions cut 10 bases from V and 2 bases from J, with 12 bases between. Germline V gene data show CDR1 as SGHTA and CDR2 as FQGNSA. The CDR3 extends over 12 amino acids. This CDR3 is CATSRDAYEQYF. The DNA of the CDR3 is TGTGCCACCAGTCGGGACGCCTACGAGCAGTACTTC.

The chain uses TRBV11-2 and TRBJ2-1; D possibly corresponds to TRBD2 (5 bases). Between the trimmed V and J ends, which lost 1 base and 10 bases, there was a span of 11 bases. Germline-derived CDR1 and CDR2 are SGHAT and FQNNGV. The CDR3 has 13 amino acids. The CDR3 DNA reads as TGTGCCAGCAGCTTAGGGAGGTGGTCCGAGCAGTTCTTC. Its protein product is CASSLGRWSEQFF.

CDR3: CTSRSRGTYSTDTQYF. The CDR3 DNA reads TGCACCAGCAGGTCCCGGGGGACGTATAGCACAGATACGCAGTATTTT. The J gene is TRBJ2-3, the V gene TRBV1; the listed D gene, TRBD2, was not tested against the DNA. TRBV1 is a known pseudogene. The CDR3 has 16 residues.

The chain recombines TRBV28 with TRBJ1-2; 7 nucleotides agree with TRBD1. V gave up 2 bases and J gave up 2 bases; unmatched junction bases: 2. Germline assignment: CDR1 MDHEN and CDR2 SYDVKM. The CDR3 totals 14 residues. For the CDR3, the DNA is TGTGCCAGCAGTTTACAACAGGGGAACTATGGCTACACCTTC. As protein: CASSLQQGNYGYTF.

This rearrangement joins TRBV19 to TRBJ2-3; tentatively, D is TRBD1 (6 bases). The CDR3 runs to 15 residues. CDR1 is LNHDA, CDR2 SQIVND, per germline (reference sequence). V was clipped by 1 base and J by 5 bases, with 13 bases between them. The CDR3 loop reads CASSIGTGSGDTQYF. CDR3 DNA sequence: TGTGCCAGTAGTATAGGTACAGGGAGCGGAGATACGCAGTATTTT.

The chain combines TRBV5-1 with TRBJ1-1, with 8 nucleotides matching TRBD1. Germline trimming cut 4 bases from V and 3 bases from J; bases unmatched to any gene: 5. The CDR3 extends over 14 amino acids. Germline V gives CDR1 SGHRS, CDR2 YFSETQ. CDR3 DNA: TGCGCCAGCAGCGTGGGACAGGAGTACACTGAAGCTTTCTTT. This translates into CASSVGQEYTEAFF.

This rearrangement joins TRBV15 to TRBJ2-2; the D gene is possibly TRBD1 (5 bases). Trimming took off 8 bases at V and 6 bases at J, with 19 bases between the two ends. This CDR3 has 15 residues. Germline V lookup: CDR1 LNHNV, CDR2 YYDKDF (reference sequence). CDR3 amino acids: CATGPRESPPGELFF. CDR3 DNA: TGTGCCACCGGTCCCAGGGAAAGCCCGCCCGGGGAGCTGTTTTTT. Full variable domain (rest looked up from reference TRBV15 and TRBJ2-2): DAMVIQNPRYQVTQFGKPVTLSCSQTLNHNVMYWYQQKSSQAPKLLFHYYDKDFNNEADTPDNFQSRRPNTSFCFLDIRSPGLGDTAMYLCATGPRESPPGELFFGEGSRLTVL.

The chain has TRBV9 and TRBJ1-1; 7 nucleotides align to TRBD1. CDR1 is SGDLS, CDR2 YYNGEE, per germline. This CDR3 spans 14 amino acids. Trimming cost V 3 bases and J 4 bases; bases outside gene matches: 6. Here the CDR3 reads CASSGRQGFTEAFF. In nucleotides, the CDR3 is TGTGCCAGCAGCGGCCGACAGGGTTTCACTGAAGCTTTCTTT.

V usage is TRBV5-4 and J usage is TRBJ1-2; a possible D gene is TRBD1 (5 bases). V dropped 4 bases and J dropped 2 bases, with 9 bases sitting between them. The CDR3 has 13 amino acids. The germline V gene encodes CDR1 SGHNT and CDR2 YYREEE (reference sequence). The CDR3 here is CASSLQENYGYTF. CDR3 in DNA: TGTGCCAGCAGCCTACAGGAGAACTATGGCTACACCTTC.

The count of this clone is one. This chain links TRBV18 with TRBJ2-6; D is unresolved. The V and J ends lost 1 base and 4 bases respectively, with 8 bases between them. This CDR3 spans 15 amino acids. CDR1 KGHSH and CDR2 LQKENI come from the germline V gene. The CDR3 DNA reads as TGTGCCAGCTCACCACAATCCCCAGGGGCCAACGTCCTGACTTTC. Protein: CASSPQSPGANVLTF.

This clone was recorded once. The chain recombines TRBV4-1 with TRBJ2-1, with D perhaps matching TRBD1 (5 bases). The germline V gene encodes CDR1 MGHRA and CDR2 YSYEKL. The CDR3 runs to 16 residues. V lost 3 bases, J lost 1 base, and 13 bases lay in between. CDR3 in amino acids: CASSHVGRLSYNEQFF. CDR3 DNA: TGCGCCAGCAGCCACGTGGGGCGGCTTTCCTACAATGAGCAGTTCTTC.

A word on this clone: Other DNA sequences in the same sample also yield this CDR3. J is TRBJ2-3 and V is TRBV5-5; D is uncertain. The CDR3 is 14 amino acids. The germline CDR1 and CDR2 sequences are SGHKS and YYEKEE (reference sequence). V lost 0 bases and J 0 bases, leaving 5 bases between the germline ends. CDR3 DNA sequence: TGTGCCAGCAGCTTGGTCGGGAGCACAGATACGCAGTATTTT. It yields the protein CASSLVGSTDTQYF.

The chain recombines TRBV4-2 with TRBJ2-7; 10 bases align to TRBD1. The V and J ends lost 2 bases and 9 bases, in that order; junction bases with no gene match: 13. The CDR3 covers 16 residues. Germline CDR1 is LGHNA and CDR2 is YNFKEQ. The CDR3 is CASSQRPGTGVGVQYF. CDR3 DNA: TGTGCCAGCAGCCAACGTCCCGGGACAGGGGTCGGGGTGCAGTACTTC.

This clone appeared once. The chain has TRBV30 and TRBJ2-2, with D unclear. With 1 base removed from V and 7 bases from J, the gap between germline ends came to 13 bases. The CDR3 has 14 amino acids. Germline loops: CDR1 GTSNPN, CDR2 SVGIG (reference sequence). This CDR3 reads CAWSARPDGGELFF. CDR3 coding DNA: TGTGCCTGGAGTGCCCGCCCGGACGGCGGGGAGCTGTTTTTT.

The chain couples TRBV18 to TRBJ1-5, with D unresolved. The CDR3 contains 14 residues. The germline V gene has CDR1 KGHSH and CDR2 LQKENI. Trimming cost V 6 bases and J 4 bases, with 13 bases left between them. CDR3 sequence (DNA): TGTGCCAGCTCCGCAGGTCCTAGTAATCAGCCCCAGCATTTT. It yields the protein CASSAGPSNQPQHF.

This sequence joins TRBV7-2 and TRBJ2-5, with a weak D call TRBD2 (6 bases). This CDR3 has 15 amino acids. Germline CDR1 is SGHTA and CDR2 is FQGNSA. The V end lost 1 base, the J end lost 7 bases, and 16 bases lay between the germline ends. DNA of the CDR3: TGTGCCAGCAGCTTAGGATACGGTGCCGGGGGGACCCAGTACTTC. This gives the protein CASSLGYGAGGTQYF.

CDR3 residues: CASSLDEVSKAFF. CDR3 coding DNA: TGTGCCAGCAGCTTAGATGAGGTCAGTAAAGCTTTCTTT. The V gene is TRBV11-2, the J gene TRBJ1-1; D uncertain. CDR1 is SGHAT, CDR2 FQNNGV, per germline. Trimming stripped 0 bases from V and 9 bases from J, with 11 bases between. The CDR3 runs 13 residues.

The CDR3 DNA reads as TGTGCCAGCAGTCGACCGGGACAGGCTTATAATGAGCAGTTCTTC. It is translated as CASSRPGQAYNEQFF. V is TRBV6-5 and J is TRBJ2-1, with 8 bases matching TRBD1. There are 15 residues in the CDR3. V lost 5 bases to trimming and J lost 7 bases; unmatched junction nucleotides: 10. Germline V gene data show CDR1 as MNHEY and CDR2 as SVGAGI.

V and J are TRBV7-2 and TRBJ2-5; 7 positions agree with TRBD2. The V and J ends lost 5 bases and 2 bases, in that order; junction bases with no gene match: 8. CDR3 length: 15 amino acids. The germline CDR1 and CDR2 sequences are SGHTA and FQGNSA. CDR3 in amino acids: CASSLLVGRQETQYF. CDR3 nucleotides: TGTGCCAGCAGCCTCCTAGTCGGGAGGCAAGAGACCCAGTACTTC.

This clone came up once. The V gene is TRBV14, the J gene TRBJ2-1, with TRBD2 matching 14 bases. V dropped 3 bases and J dropped 7; count of bases not matched to a gene: 8. CDR3 length equals 17 residues. The germline CDR1 and CDR2 sequences are SGHDN and FVKESK. In DNA, the CDR3 is TGTGCCAGCAGCCACCCCGGGACTAGCGGGAGTAGGAATGAGCAGTTCTTC. It specifies CASSHPGTSGSRNEQFF.

The CDR3 DNA reads TGCAGCGCCGACCTTAGACAAACAGGGGAAGGGTCAGCTTTCTTT. This codes for CSADLRQTGEGSAFF. This chain joins TRBV29-1 and TRBJ1-1, with 7 nucleotides matching TRBD1. Unmatched junction bases numbered 21, after V lost 7 bases and J lost 10 bases. Germline V gene sequence: CDR1 SQVTM, CDR2 ANQGSEA. The CDR3 extends over 15 amino acids. Full variable domain (remainder filled in from reference TRBV29-1 and TRBJ1-1): SAVISQKPSRDICQRGTSLTIQCQVDSQVTMMFWYRQQPGQSLTLIATANQGSEATYESGFVIDKFPISRPNLTFSTLTVSNMSPEDSSIYLCSADLRQTGEGSAFFGQGTRLTVV.

The chain joins TRBV5-6 to TRBJ2-2; D is ambiguous. V was trimmed by 0 bases and J by 1 base, leaving 7 bases between them. Germline assignment: CDR1 SGHDT and CDR2 YYEEEE. This CDR3 is 15 amino acids long. The DNA of the CDR3 is TGTGCCAGCAGCTTGGCATTGAGGAACACCGGGGAGCTGTTTTTT. Translation gives CASSLALRNTGELFF.

The V call is TRBV18, the J call TRBJ1-3; no clear D gene. V gave up 2 bases and J gave up 1 base, with 15 bases separating them. The length of the CDR3 is 17 residues. Germline-derived CDR1 and CDR2 are KGHSH and LQKENI. The CDR3 sequence is CASSPGQGLSSGNTIYF. CDR3 in DNA: TGTGCCAGCTCACCAGGGCAAGGTCTCTCGTCTGGAAACACCATATATTTT.

The sample holds one count of this clone. The V gene is TRBV14, the J gene TRBJ1-2, with 7 bases matching TRBD1. Germline CDR1 is SGHDN and CDR2 is FVKESK. Trimming removed 4 bases from V and 4 bases from J; junction bases left unmatched: 6. The CDR3 contains 14 residues. The CDR3 loop reads CASSPRQGRYGYTF. DNA of the CDR3: TGTGCCAGCAGCCCCCGACAGGGTCGCTATGGCTACACCTTC.

The V gene is TRBV4-3, the J gene TRBJ2-7, with D perhaps matching TRBD1 (5 bases). This CDR3 is built from 15 residues. V lost 0 bases and J lost 0, with 9 bases in between. CDR1 and CDR2 from the germline V gene are LGHNA and YSLEER. The CDR3 sequence is CASSQEWGSSYEQYF. In DNA, the CDR3 is TGCGCCAGCAGCCAAGAATGGGGCAGCTCCTACGAGCAGTACTTC.

This chain joins TRBV18 and TRBJ1-5; D is unresolved. There are 14 residues in the CDR3. Germline values: CDR1 KGHSH, CDR2 LQKENI. The V and J ends lost 5 bases and 0 bases respectively, with 8 bases between them. Here the CDR3 reads CASSLSDSNQPQHF. Here the CDR3 DNA reads TGTGCCAGCTCATTAAGCGATAGCAATCAGCCCCAGCATTTT.